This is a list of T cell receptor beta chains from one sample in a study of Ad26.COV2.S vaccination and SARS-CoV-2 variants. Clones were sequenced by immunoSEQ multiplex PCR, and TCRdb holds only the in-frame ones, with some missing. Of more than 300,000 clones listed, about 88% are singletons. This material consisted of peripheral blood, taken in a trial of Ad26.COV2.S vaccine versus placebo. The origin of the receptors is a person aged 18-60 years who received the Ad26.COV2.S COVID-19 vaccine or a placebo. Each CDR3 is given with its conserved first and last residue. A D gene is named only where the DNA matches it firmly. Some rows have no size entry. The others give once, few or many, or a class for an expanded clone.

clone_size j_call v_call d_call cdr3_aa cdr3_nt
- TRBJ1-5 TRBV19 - CASSNKGGVSQHF TGTGCCAGTAGTAACAAGGGCGGGGTGTCCCAGCATTTT
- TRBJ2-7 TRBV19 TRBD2 CASSIGPTGGEQYF TGTGCCAGTAGTATAGGCCCTACGGGGGGCGAGCAGTACTTC
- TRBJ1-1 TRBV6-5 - CASSYSNENTEAFF TGTGCCAGCAGTTACTCAAATGAGAACACTGAAGCTTTCTTT
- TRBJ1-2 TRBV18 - CASSPRRGGYTF TGTGCCAGCTCCCCGAGGAGGGGCGGCTACACCTTC
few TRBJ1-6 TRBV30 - CAWRGSSDSPLHF TGTGCCTGGAGAGGTTCTTCTGATTCACCCCTCCACTTT
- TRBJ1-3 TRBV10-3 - CAISDIREGGNTIYF TGTGCCATCAGTGATATTCGGGAAGGTGGAAACACCATATATTTT
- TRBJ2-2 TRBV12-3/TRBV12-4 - CATESGRTGELFF TGTGCCACCGAATCCGGAAGAACCGGGGAGCTGTTTTTT
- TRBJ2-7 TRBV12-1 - CASSFAGDRGGPYEQYF TGTGCCAGCAGCTTTGCGGGGGACAGGGGAGGACCCTACGAGCAGTACTTC
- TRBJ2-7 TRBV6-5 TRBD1 CASSRDSSRREQYF TGTGCCAGCTCCCGGGACAGCTCTCGTCGCGAGCAGTACTTC
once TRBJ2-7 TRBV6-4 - CASSPTSVGEQYF TGTGCCAGCAGCCCAACGAGCGTGGGCGAGCAGTACTTC
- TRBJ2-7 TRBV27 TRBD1 CASKRDRGTYEQYF TGTGCCAGCAAGCGGGACAGGGGAACCTACGAGCAGTACTTC
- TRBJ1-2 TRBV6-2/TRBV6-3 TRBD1 CASSYSGQIYGYTF TGTGCCAGCAGTTACTCGGGACAGATCTATGGCTACACCTTC
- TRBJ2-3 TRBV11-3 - CASSHGGPITDTQYF TGTGCCAGCAGCCACGGGGGCCCAATTACAGATACGCAGTATTTT
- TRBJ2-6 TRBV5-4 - CASSLGQVPSGANVLTF TGTGCCAGCAGCTTGGGACAGGTGCCCTCTGGGGCCAACGTCCTGACTTTC
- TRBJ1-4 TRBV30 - CAWSGVILRHADMSDEKLFF TGTGCCTGGAGTGGGGTCATCCTAAGACACGCGGATATGAGTGATGAAAAACTGTTTTTT
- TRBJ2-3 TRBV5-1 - CASSFQTDTQYF TGCGCCAGCAGCTTCCAGACAGATACGCAGTATTTT
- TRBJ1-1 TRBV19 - CASSARVNTEAFF TGTGCCAGTAGTGCCAGAGTAAACACTGAAGCTTTCTTT
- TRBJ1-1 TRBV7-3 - CASSLTEVTVEAFF TGTGCCAGCAGCTTAACAGAAGTGACGGTTGAAGCTTTCTTT
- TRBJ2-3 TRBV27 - CASSSRISTDTQYF TGTGCCAGCAGTTCGAGAATAAGCACAGATACGCAGTATTTT
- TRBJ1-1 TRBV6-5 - CASSPTGLNTEAFF TGTGCCAGCAGCCCGACGGGTTTGAACACTGAAGCTTTCTTT
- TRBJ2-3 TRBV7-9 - CASSLGTPNTDTQYF TGTGCCAGCAGCTTAGGGACACCCAACACTGATACGCAGTATTTT
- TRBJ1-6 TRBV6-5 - CASSLGQWNSPLHF TGTGCCAGCAGCCTAGGACAGTGGAATTCACCCCTCCACTTT
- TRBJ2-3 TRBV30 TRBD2 CAWSVVAGGLLFPTDTQYF TGTGCCTGGAGTGTGGTAGCGGGAGGTTTGCTCTTTCCCACAGATACGCAGTATTTT
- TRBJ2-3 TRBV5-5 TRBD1 CASSSVTGAKGDTQYF TGTGCCAGCAGCTCGGTGACAGGGGCGAAGGGGGATACGCAGTATTTT
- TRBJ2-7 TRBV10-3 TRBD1 CAISEAGQGQYEQYF TGTGCCATCAGTGAGGCGGGACAGGGCCAGTACGAGCAGTACTTC
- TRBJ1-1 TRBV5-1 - CASSQQGGNTEAFF TGCGCCAGCAGCCAACAGGGAGGGAACACTGAAGCTTTCTTT
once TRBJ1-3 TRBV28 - CASSLQGGSSGNTIYF TGTGCCAGCAGCCTACAGGGAGGGAGCTCTGGAAACACCATATATTTT
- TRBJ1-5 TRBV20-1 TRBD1 CSASITGDSNQPQHF TGCAGTGCTAGTATAACAGGGGATAGCAATCAGCCCCAGCATTTT
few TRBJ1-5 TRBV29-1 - CSVTEGYNQPQHF TGCAGCGTTACCGAGGGCTACAATCAGCCCCAGCATTTT
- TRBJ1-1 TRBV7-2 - CASSLTMGRHEAFF TGTGCCAGCAGCTTAACTATGGGCAGACACGAAGCTTTCTTT
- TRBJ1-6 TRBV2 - CARGQSSYNSPLHF TGTGCCAGAGGACAGAGCTCCTATAATTCACCCCTCCACTTT
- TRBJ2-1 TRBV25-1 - CASSEGEQFF TGTGCCAGCAGTGAGGGTGAGCAGTTCTTC
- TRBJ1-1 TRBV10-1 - CASSESRPEAFF TGCGCCAGCAGTGAGTCGAGGCCTGAAGCTTTCTTT
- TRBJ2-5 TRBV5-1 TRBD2 CASSLETSGNQETQYF TGCGCCAGCAGCTTGGAGACTAGCGGGAACCAAGAGACCCAGTACTTC
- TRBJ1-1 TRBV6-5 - CASSYFRRHTEAFF TGTGCCAGCAGTTACTTCCGGAGACACACTGAAGCTTTCTTT
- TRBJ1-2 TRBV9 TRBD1 CASSVDGQGHGYTF TGTGCCAGCAGCGTAGATGGACAGGGACATGGCTACACCTTC
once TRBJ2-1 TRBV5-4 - CASSLASWGNEQFF TGTGCCAGCAGCTTGGCGTCATGGGGCAATGAGCAGTTCTTC
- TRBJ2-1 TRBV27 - CASSLSRLHHEQFF TGTGCCAGCAGTTTATCGAGGCTCCACCATGAGCAGTTCTTC
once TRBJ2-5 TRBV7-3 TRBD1 CASSLTPGQGQETQYF TGTGCCAGCAGCTTAACCCCCGGACAGGGTCAAGAGACCCAGTACTTC
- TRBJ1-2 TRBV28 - CASSLFGEGYTF TGTGCCAGCAGTTTATTCGGGGAAGGCTACACCTTC
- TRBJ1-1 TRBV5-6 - CASSLTGGPDTEAFF TGTGCCAGCAGCTTGACGGGGGGCCCGGACACTGAAGCTTTCTTT
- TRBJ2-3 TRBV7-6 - CASSLGTGLVGTDTQYF TGTGCCAGCAGCTTAGGGACAGGACTAGTTGGCACAGATACGCAGTATTTT